This T cell receptor beta chain was recorded in a study of blood T cell repertoires in COVID-19 (dated by TCRdb to 2020 to 2021). For the wider study: The collaborator samples originated in the United States, Italy and Spain and spanned the acute and convalescent phases of COVID-19. The prospective study material was composed of cDNA or gDNA derived from T cells, B-cell-depleted T cells, or PBMCs. Deeply sampled blood TCRbeta repertoires from subjects exposed to, actively infected with, or recovered from COVID-19 were included in the dataset. The repertoires were made available in a free public database intended to serve as a resource for research on the immune response to SARS-CoV-2. Samples were obtained from the ongoing ImmuneRACE study (first 160 participants) and from 1,254 subjects provided by 6 global collaborators. The sample metadata nearly always contained a de-identified subject ID, COVID-19 status, age in years and sex. Where HLA class I and class II types were available, the types were taken from metadata supplied by the sample provider, not from assay-based typing. What the work shows at the level of the full study, not this receptor alone: How much clinical and demographic metadata was included differed by source and by participant, and the metadata was provided uncurated.

Participants in the prospective study were aged 18 to 89 years, lived in 24 United States geographic areas, and enrolled through a virtual design. Cohort assignment in the prospective study relied on participant-reported clinical history from a screening survey and a study questionnaire. Mobile phlebotomists in the prospective study collected whole blood, serum and a nasopharyngeal or oropharyngeal swab from every participant. Additional blood draws and questionnaires over an approximately 2-month period could optionally be provided by prospective study participants. Blood samples from the prospective study were shipped frozen or at room temperature prior to DNA extraction. This clone was observed once. Its antigen remains undetermined. Per-base quality was not reported, and no clone a single base away is much larger than it. TCRbeta CDR3 regions were amplified from genomic DNA by means of the immunoSEQ Assay, a bias-controlled multiplex PCR. In the source study's methods: The number of nucleated cells in each sample was estimated from the amplification of reference gene primers within the assay. To quantify the absolute abundance of each unique TCRbeta CDR3 rearrangement, sequence reads were collapsed and filtered. For each sample, productive Simpson clonality was calculated as the square root of Simpson's diversity index across productive rearrangements. As stored in TCRdb, this immuneACCESS dataset retains in-frame rearrangements with V and J assigned. A fraction of the clones does not appear; measured against another copy, unresolved V genes explain less than half of the discrepancy, and the remainder lacks a known reason. V and J calls and clone size follow that table, whereas D and trimming were derived from the DNA. In this sample the table shows 200,000 to 300,000 clones, more than 70% of which occur a single time. In total, the top ten clones hold under 2.5% of the sample.

V gives up 4 bases and J gives up 5 bases, and the segment between their germline ends measures 13 bases. The CDR3, from cysteine to phenylalanine, totals 14 residues. Only the CDR3 DNA is retained, 42 bases long and in frame from the first base. CDR1 MGHRA and CDR2 YSYEKL were looked up in the germline V gene. The sequenced sample was PBMCs or T cells enriched from blood (not recorded which). The receptor's source is a woman aged 40 to 50 with acute COVID-19. Here the chain combines TRBV4-1 and TRBJ2-3; the D gene is possibly TRBD2, with 7 bases matching. The nucleotide sequence is given as TGCGCCAGCAGCCGGGAAGGGGGGGGAGATACGCAGTATTTT. It translates as CASSREGGGDTQYF.